This TCR beta chain originates from a study of CD8 T cells in ankylosing spondylitis. Findings of the study overall: Disease-associated clones were CD8+ and fairly uncommon in peripheral blood.

Quantitative molecular-barcoded 5'-RACE generated the TCR beta libraries. TCRdb reprocessed the 5' RACE reads with MiXCR, giving one entry per CDR3 protein. The sample has 200,000 to 250,000 distinct CDR3 sequences, over 9.5% seen once; the top ten hold about 19%. Germline values: CDR1 KGHDR, CDR2 SFDVKD. The CDR3 sequence is 16 residues long. V lost 4 bases, J lost 5 bases, and 5 bases stayed unmatched. This clonotype came up many times. Its antigen remains unidentified. This chain uses TRBV24-1 with TRBJ1-5; 12 nucleotides align to TRBD1. Sequenced sample: blood, either unsorted or a sorted T cell fraction (not recorded which). This TCR was sampled from a male donor with ankylosing spondylitis or in good health (not recorded which). The CDR3 DNA sequence: TGTGCCACCAGTGACCGGGACAGGGGGCAGCATCAGCCCCAGCATTTT. Translated, it gives CATSDRDRGQHQPQHF.